This T cell receptor beta chain emerged from a study of blood T cell repertoires in COVID-19. About the study: Sample material is recorded as cDNA or gDNA derived from T cells, B-cell-depleted T cells, or PBMCs.

The study counted Cohort 3 donors as recovered given two negative PCRs, clearance, or symptom resolution. The authors' processing: Amplification of reference gene primers was used by the study to estimate nucleated cell counts. Libraries were prepared by immunoSEQ multiplex PCR; TCRdb keeps only in-frame clonotypes and omits some of them. Clone size and V and J calls were adopted from that table, with D and trimming inferred from the DNA. The sample has about 280,000 clones, around 92% seen once. Input material: PBMCs or T cells enriched from blood (not recorded which). This clonotype originated in a woman aged 60 to 75 who had recovered from COVID-19.

CDR3 sequence (DNA): TGCGCCAGCAGCTTGGGGACAGGAGGCATCAGCACGCAGTATTTT. As protein: CASSLGTGGISTQYF. The chain has TRBV5-1 and TRBJ2-3, with 7 nucleotides matching TRBD1. CDR1 and CDR2 (germline): SGHRS, YFSETQ. The CDR3 runs 15 residues. The V and J ends lost 0 bases and 9 bases, in that order; junction bases with no gene match: 10.